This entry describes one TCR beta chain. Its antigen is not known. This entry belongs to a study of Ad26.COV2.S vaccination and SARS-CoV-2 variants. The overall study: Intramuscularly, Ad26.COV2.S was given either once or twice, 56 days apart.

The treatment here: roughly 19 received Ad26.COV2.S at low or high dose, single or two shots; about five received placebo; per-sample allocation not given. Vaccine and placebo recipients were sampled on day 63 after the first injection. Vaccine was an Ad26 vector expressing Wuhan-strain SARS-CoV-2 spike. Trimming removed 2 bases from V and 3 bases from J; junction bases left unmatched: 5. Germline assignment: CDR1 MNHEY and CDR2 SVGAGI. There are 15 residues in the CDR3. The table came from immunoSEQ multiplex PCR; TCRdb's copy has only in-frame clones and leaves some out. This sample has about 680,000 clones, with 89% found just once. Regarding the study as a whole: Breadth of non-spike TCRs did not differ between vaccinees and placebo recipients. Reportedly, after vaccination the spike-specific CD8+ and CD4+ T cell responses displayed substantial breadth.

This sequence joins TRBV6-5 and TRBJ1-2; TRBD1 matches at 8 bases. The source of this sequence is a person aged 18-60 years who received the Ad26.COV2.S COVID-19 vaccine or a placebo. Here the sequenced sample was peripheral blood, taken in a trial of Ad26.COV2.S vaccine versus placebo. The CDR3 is CASSYGLTGDYGYTF. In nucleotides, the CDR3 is TGTGCCAGCAGTTACGGCTTGACAGGGGACTATGGCTACACCTTC.